The clone carrying this TCR beta chain appeared a few times. Its specificity is unknown. With a J-beta primer mix and a sample-barcoded 5' primer, a second PCR ran about 6 to 11 cycles. MiXCR was run by TCRdb on the 5' RACE reads, yielding one entry per CDR3 protein. The sample consists of 800,000 to 1,300,000 distinct CDR3 sequences, 20% to 25% of them appearing once. This sample was included in a study of blood T cells in healthy people across ages. Regarding the study as a whole: Conclusively comparing naive with antigen-experienced cells was impossible with unsorted PBMCs.

Germline-derived CDR1 and CDR2 are MDHEN and SYDVKM. The CDR3 has 15 residues. This sample was shared with a second study, whose subject was T cells of mothers and their children. That study adds: More than 5 children and their three healthy Caucasian mothers were the donors.

The sequenced sample was blood. The chain is built from TRBV28 and TRBJ2-5; TRBD1 matches at 8 bases. The DNA end lines up better with TRBJ2-7; the J call may be wrong. This TCR derives from a girl under 10 years old in good health. The CDR3 region is CASSLLDRASYEQYF. CDR3 nucleotide sequence: TGTGCCAGCAGTTTATTGGACAGGGCCTCCTACGAGCAGTACTTC.